This T cell receptor (beta chain) is drawn from a study of T cell changes during pregnancy in multiple sclerosis. The data were produced by immunoSEQ multiplex PCR, yet TCRdb's version contains in-frame clones alone and is incomplete. Of about 36,000 clones listed, about 92% were seen once; the top ten hold approximately 0.44%. The length of the CDR3 is 10 residues. CDR1 is DFQATT and CDR2 is SNEGSKA in the germline V gene (reference sequence). V dropped 6 bases and J dropped 5 bases, with 8 bases sitting between them. The chain couples TRBV20-1 to TRBJ2-7, with D perhaps TRBD1 (5 bases). The TCR comes from a female donor in good health, enrolled as a control in a pregnancy study. Sequenced here: CD4+ T cells from peripheral blood mononuclear cells, sampled in the third trimester of pregnancy. CDR3 DNA: TGCAGTGCAACAGGCGACGAGCAGTACTTC. Translating it yields CSATGDEQYF.